Listed here is a single T cell receptor (beta chain). Its antigen remains unknown. The data were taken from a study of T cell repertoires in cytomegalovirus infection. Study-level background: Public TCR beta signatures were indicative of both CMV infection and a matching HLA type. Study observations and caveats: Summed frequency of public TCR beta families distinguished CMV carriers with the relevant HLA. Ex vivo, HLA-C-restricted CMV-specific TCR beta clonotypes prevailed over the rest of the response.

The CDR3 extends over 14 amino acids. Germline V gene data show CDR1 as GTSNPN and CDR2 as SVGIG (reference sequence). V was pared by 1 base and J by 6 bases, with 12 bases between. TCRdb re-called the reads with MiXCR, one entry per CDR3 protein. The sample carries approximately 200,000 distinct CDR3 sequences, about 28% recorded once. The sample consisted of PBMCs. This clonotype originated in a human donor in good health (CMV status not recorded). Some clones in this sample may be carry-over from other donors' samples. This chain links TRBV30 with TRBJ2-2, with a weak D call TRBD1 (5 bases). CDR3 sequence reads: CAWSGRGGPGELFF. The CDR3 DNA reads TGTGCCTGGAGTGGTAGGGGCGGACCCGGGGAGCTGTTTTTT.